This TCR beta chain appears in the sequencing data of a study of blood T cell repertoires in COVID-19. In the study overall: Acute and convalescent COVID-19 specimens originated in the United States, Italy and Spain. Sample material is recorded as cDNA or gDNA derived from T cells, B-cell-depleted T cells, or PBMCs.

This CDR3 contains 18 residues. Germline-derived CDR1 and CDR2 are SGHVS and FNYEAQ. With V trimmed by 8 bases and J by 5 bases, 14 bases remained unmatched. The authors' processing: Amplified reference gene primers provided the basis for estimating nucleated cell counts. The table came from immunoSEQ multiplex PCR; TCRdb's copy has only in-frame clones and leaves some out. The V and J calls and clone size are taken from that table; D and trimming were inferred from the DNA. The top ten clones hold roughly 3.1% of a sample with 70,000 to 85,000 clones, 87% of them seen once. The chain links TRBV7-6 to TRBJ2-5; the match to TRBD2 covers 16 bases. The receptor's source is a woman aged 45-65 years with active or convalescent COVID-19. The sample taken for sequencing was peripheral blood. The CDR3 is CASGSYGTSGGAGETQYF. The CDR3 DNA sequence: TGTGCCAGCGGGAGCTACGGGACTAGCGGGGGGGCGGGTGAGACCCAGTACTTC.